This T cell receptor (beta chain) stems from a study of T cells in Graves' hyperthyroidism and ophthalmopathy. Germline V CDR1 and CDR2: KGHDR, SFDVKD. Trimming took 5 bases from V and 8 from J; bases not matched to a gene: 6. This CDR3 has 15 residues. TCR beta CDR3 regions were amplified from RNA. TCR CDR3 regions were first amplified by RT-PCR with HTBI primers. MiXCR was run by TCRdb on the multiplex PCR reads, yielding one entry per CDR3 protein. Of about 400,000 distinct CDR3 sequences listed, over 12% are singletons. This clonotype was seen ten or more times. Sequenced: blood. This TCR was sampled from a man over 45 with Graves' ophthalmopathy. This chain uses TRBV24-1 with TRBJ2-1; 12 nucleotides match TRBD2. The CDR3 protein is CATSVLAGGLDEQFF. CDR3 nucleotides: TGTGCCACCAGTGTTCTAGCGGGAGGGCTCGATGAGCAGTTCTTC.